This entry describes one T cell receptor (beta chain). Its specificity is unknown. This CDR3 comprises 14 residues. V was cut by 2 bases and J by 3 bases, with 11 bases left in between. Germline V gene lookup returns CDR1 MNHEY and CDR2 SMNVEV (reference sequence). The data derive from a study of siplizumab effects on memory and regulatory T cells. Study-wide points: No naive or memory phenotype could be assigned to roughly 75-97% of proliferating clones. Mappable alloreactive CD4+ clones averaged approximately 69% Treg-derived with siplizumab versus less than 30% in controls. Sequences below about 10^-5 frequency were poorly captured, limiting mapping of alloreactive clones. In the presence of siplizumab, alloreactive sequences traceable to unstimulated CD4+ memory cells were significantly reduced.

The protocol was immunoSEQ multiplex PCR, while the TCRdb copy is restricted to in-frame clones and leaves out a portion. The repertoire includes fewer than 100,000 clones, approximately 95% of them detected once, and about 18% sits in the top ten. The chain links TRBV27 to TRBJ2-7; the D is unclear. The source is a human donor in good health. The sample comprised CD8+ T cells sorted from blood. The CDR3 here is CASSLKEVGYEQYF. For the CDR3, the DNA is TGTGCCAGCAGTTTAAAAGAGGTCGGCTACGAGCAGTACTTC.